Below are 25 T cell receptor beta chains sequenced from a single sample in a study of Graves' ophthalmopathy and Graves' hyperthyroidism. Scientists amplified the TCR beta CDR3 regions from RNA transcripts. HTBI-primed first-round RT-PCR preceded second-round multiplex PCR. A single record per CDR3 protein comes from TCRdb applying MiXCR to the multiplex PCR reads. The sample holds some 360,000 distinct CDR3 sequences; 17% are singletons and the top ten take 2.4%. Sequencing was performed on peripheral blood. Receptors were obtained from an adult woman with stable Graves' hyperthyroidism.

This clonotype was observed at least ten times. J is TRBJ2-5 and V is TRBV7-3, with TRBD2 matching over 11 bases. Germline V CDR1 and CDR2: SGHTA, FQGTGA. Unmatched junction bases numbered 7, after V lost 5 bases and J lost 2 bases. The CDR3 length is 16 residues. CDR3 sequence reads: CASSHGTSGTQETQYF. CDR3 DNA: TGTGCCAGCAGCCACGGGACTAGCGGAACTCAAGAGACCCAGTACTTC.

This clonotype was counted many times. J is TRBJ2-7 and V is TRBV20-1, with 10 positions matching TRBD2. The CDR3 has 15 amino acids. Trimming at V came to 3 bases and at J to 0 bases, leaving 5 bases not matched to a gene. Germline CDR1 is DFQATT and CDR2 is SNEGSKA (reference sequence). This chain's CDR3 is CSARPTSGVSYEQYF. The CDR3 DNA follows: TGCAGTGCTAGGCCCACTAGCGGGGTCTCCTACGAGCAGTACTTC.

This clonotype was detected ten times or more. J is TRBJ2-7 and V is TRBV28, with TRBD1 identical over 9 bases. Germline values: CDR1 MDHEN, CDR2 SYDVKM. V gave up 0 bases and J gave up 5 bases; unmatched junction bases: 2. There are 14 residues in the CDR3. CDR3 residues: CASSLWDRGNEQYF. The CDR3 region has the DNA TGTGCCAGCAGTTTATGGGACAGGGGCAACGAGCAGTACTTC.

At least ten counts were recorded for this clonotype. V is TRBV12-3 or TRBV12-4 and J is TRBJ2-5; D remains ambiguous. There are 12 residues in the CDR3. Trimming took off 4 bases at V and 2 bases at J, with 5 bases between the two ends. The CDR3 DNA sequence: TGTGCCAGCAGTTCCTTACAAGAGACCCAGTACTTC. It specifies CASSSLQETQYF.

The rearrangement links TRBV3-1 to TRBJ1-5, with D unresolved. Germline values: CDR1 LGHDT, CDR2 YNNKEL (reference sequence). This CDR3 region has 16 residues. V gave up 0 bases and J gave up 5 bases, with 14 bases separating them. The CDR3 DNA sequence: TGTGCCAGCAGCCAAGATACCCGGGAGGGCCATCAGCCCCAGCATTTT. As protein: CASSQDTREGHQPQHF.

In this sample, this clonotype turned up many times. The V call is TRBV28, the J call TRBJ1-2, with no clear D. This CDR3 spans 14 amino acids. CDR1 and CDR2 from the germline V gene are MDHEN and SYDVKM. Trimming removed 5 bases at V and 8 bases at J, with 18 bases between. Here the CDR3 DNA reads TGTGCCAGCAGTCCCCCGGGAGGTCCCCGCGGCTACACCTTC. Encoded protein: CASSPPGGPRGYTF.

This clonotype was observed at least ten times. The V gene is TRBV7-9, the J gene TRBJ2-7; D unresolved. CDR3 length equals 12 residues. V shed 2 bases and J shed 6 bases, with 8 bases lying between them. The germline CDR1 and CDR2 sequences are SEHNR and FQNEAQ (reference sequence). CDR3 nucleotides: TGTGCCAGCAGCTTATTGTCATCCGAGCAGTACTTC. This codes for CASSLLSSEQYF.

This clonotype was counted many times. The chain combines TRBV29-1 with TRBJ2-7; 8 bases map to TRBD1. CDR1 and CDR2 from the germline V gene are SQVTM and ANQGSEA. V shed 8 bases, J shed 4 bases, and the junction held 4 bases outside the gene matches. The CDR3 has 11 amino acids. CDR3 region: CSTRTGYEQYF. The CDR3 DNA sequence: TGCAGCACCCGGACAGGGTACGAGCAGTACTTC.

This clonotype was recorded many times. CDR3 amino acids: CSVLQGYEQYF. In DNA form, the CDR3 reads TGCAGCGTTTTACAGGGTTACGAGCAGTACTTC. This chain connects TRBV29-1 to TRBJ2-7, with D tentatively TRBD1 (6 bases). Trimming removed 5 bases at V and 4 bases at J, with 9 bases between. This CDR3 is 11 amino acids long. The germline gives CDR1 SQVTM, CDR2 ANQGSEA.

The table lists this clonotype with a few counts. This rearrangement joins TRBV6-1 to TRBJ1-1; D may be TRBD1 (6 bases). V lost 7 bases, J lost 1 base, and 13 bases lay in between. This CDR3 is built from 14 residues. From germline, CDR1 is MNHNS and CDR2 SASEGT. CDR3 sequence: CASIAGQRNTEAFF. The CDR3 nucleotides read TGTGCCAGCATCGCTGGACAGAGGAACACTGAAGCTTTCTTT.

Many counts were recorded for this clonotype. The chain uses TRBV12-3 or TRBV12-4 and TRBJ1-1; TRBD1 might be the D (5 bases). This CDR3 is 14 amino acids long. Trimming cost V 2 bases and J 3 bases, with 10 bases left between them. The CDR3 sequence: CASSLRGRDTEAFF. The CDR3 DNA follows: TGTGCCAGCAGTTTAAGGGGCCGTGACACTGAAGCTTTCTTT.

In this sample, this clonotype turned up many times. The chain links TRBV12-3 or TRBV12-4 to TRBJ2-7; D is unclear. Trimming stripped 4 bases from V and 5 bases from J, with 12 bases between. The CDR3 length is 13 residues. The CDR3 reads CASSYGFVNEQYF. Here the CDR3 DNA reads TGTGCCAGCAGTTACGGCTTTGTCAACGAGCAGTACTTC.

This clonotype was counted at least ten times. The V call is TRBV10-3, the J call TRBJ1-6; 8 bases fit TRBD1. CDR3 length equals 14 residues. J gave up 7 bases and V 6 bases, and 5 bases lay outside the gene matches. Germline V gives CDR1 ENHRY, CDR2 SYGVKD. For the CDR3, the DNA is TGTGCCATCAGCGAAGACAGGGGAAATTCACCCCTCCACTTT. It codes for CAISEDRGNSPLHF.

This clonotype has a count of ten or more. The rearrangement links TRBV27 to TRBJ1-1, with 9 bases aligning to TRBD1. After removal of 0 bases from V and 4 bases from J, the junction contained 0 bases not matched to a gene. Germline V gives CDR1 MNHEY, CDR2 SMNVEV (reference sequence). This CDR3 has 14 amino acids. The CDR3 nucleotides read TGTGCCAGCAGTTTATCGACAGGGGGCACTGAAGCTTTCTTT. Protein sequence: CASSLSTGGTEAFF.

This clonotype was seen more than once but under ten times. The junction differs from germline at one of its ends, possibly a read error. V usage is TRBV20-1 and J usage is TRBJ2-7; 8 nucleotides align to TRBD2. Germline V gives CDR1 DFQATT, CDR2 SNEGSKA (reference sequence). The CDR3 is made up of 14 amino acids. The CDR3 nucleotides are TGCAGTGCCTCACATAGCGGGATGAGCGACGAGCAGCACTTC. Translating gives CSASHSGMSDEQHF.

This clonotype was picked up many times. The chain combines TRBV5-1 with TRBJ2-7, with D possibly matching TRBD2 (5 bases). The CDR3 sequence is 18 residues long. Germline-derived CDR1 and CDR2 are SGHRS and YFSETQ. Trimming cost V 4 bases and J 6 bases, with 29 bases left between them. CDR3 DNA sequence: TGCGCCAGCAGCCCTACCCTAGCTCCCGGGCCACAAATTTTCGAGCAGTACTTC. This sequence encodes CASSPTLAPGPQIFEQYF.

This clonotype was recorded at least ten times. The CDR3 reads CASSPTGSSNQPQHF. The CDR3 bases are TGTGCCAGCAGTCCAACAGGGTCGAGCAATCAGCCCCAGCATTTT. The rearrangement joins TRBV27 to TRBJ1-5, with D possibly being TRBD1 (6 bases). The CDR3 covers 15 residues. Trimming shortened V by 5 bases and J by 1 base, and 12 bases separated the two germline ends. Per germline, CDR1 MNHEY and CDR2 SMNVEV (reference sequence).

Ten or more counts support this clonotype. The chain has TRBV28 and TRBJ1-2; D gene uncertain. The CDR3 length is 15 residues. In germline, CDR1 is MDHEN, CDR2 SYDVKM. V was clipped by 5 bases and J by 4 bases, with 17 bases between them. The CDR3 sequence: CASSPPRSNLYGYTF. The CDR3 DNA sequence: TGTGCCAGCAGTCCCCCCCGCAGTAATCTCTATGGCTACACCTTC.

V is TRBV20-1 and J is TRBJ2-7, with D perhaps TRBD1 (6 bases). The V gene's germline CDR1 is DFQATT and CDR2 SNEGSKA (reference sequence). The ends were cut back, 2 bases at V and 1 base at J, with 15 bases in the middle. This CDR3 has 15 residues. The CDR3 reads CSARNITGSSYEQYF. DNA of the CDR3: TGCAGTGCTAGAAACATAACAGGGAGTTCCTACGAGCAGTACTTC.

This clonotype has a count of ten or more. This chain connects TRBV4-3 to TRBJ2-5; possibly TRBD2 for D (6 bases). CDR1 is LGHNA and CDR2 is YSLEER in the germline V gene. The CDR3 sequence is 18 residues long. Trimming stripped 0 bases from V and 1 base from J, with 18 bases between. The CDR3 protein is CASSQDLSVGGVQETQYF. The CDR3 nucleotides read TGCGCCAGCAGCCAAGACTTATCCGTCGGCGGGGTCCAAGAGACCCAGTACTTC.

This clonotype was observed many times. V gene TRBV2 combines with J gene TRBJ2-5; TRBD1 agrees at 10 bases. Per the germline V gene, CDR1 is SNHLY and CDR2 is FYNNEI. V trimming: 5 bases; J trimming: 6 bases; junction bases outside the gene matches: 9. This CDR3 is 15 amino acids long. The CDR3 nucleotides are TGTGCCAGCAGTCCCGCTGGACAGGGGGTAAAGACCCAGTACTTC. It encodes CASSPAGQGVKTQYF.

This clonotype was detected ten times or more. The chain is built from TRBV7-3 and TRBJ2-7, with D possibly matching TRBD2 (6 bases). This CDR3 spans 14 amino acids. Germline lookup yields CDR1 SGHTA and CDR2 FQGTGA. V gave up 2 bases and J gave up 5 bases, with 13 bases separating them. The CDR3 DNA is TGTGCCAGCAGCTTAGCGGGATCGGTTAACGAGCAGTACTTC. Protein sequence: CASSLAGSVNEQYF.

The table lists this clonotype with many counts. The chain employs TRBV5-1 and TRBJ2-7; TRBD1 aligns across 8 bases. CDR3 length: 14 amino acids. The J segment lost 3 bases and the V segment lost 3 bases, leaving 5 bases of the junction unmatched. The germline V gene encodes CDR1 SGHRS and CDR2 YFSETQ. The CDR3 region is CASSYRDRLYEQYF. In nucleotides, the CDR3 is TGCGCCAGCAGCTACCGGGACAGGCTCTACGAGCAGTACTTC.

There are many counts of this clonotype. The chain carries TRBV29-1 and TRBJ1-2; tentatively, D is TRBD1 (5 bases). Trimming removed 4 bases at V and 4 bases at J, with 13 bases between. Germline V CDR1 and CDR2: SQVTM, ANQGSEA. The CDR3 contains 13 residues. In DNA, the CDR3 is TGCAGCGTTGTGGAGGGGCTCCTCTATGGCTACACCTTC. As protein: CSVVEGLLYGYTF. The entire variable domain, with the rest obtained from reference TRBV29-1 and TRBJ1-2, is as follows: SAVISQKPSRDICQRGTSLTIQCQVDSQVTMMFWYRQQPGQSLTLIATANQGSEATYESGFVIDKFPISRPNLTFSTLTVSNMSPEDSSIYLCSVVEGLLYGYTFGSGTRLTVV.

The table lists this clonotype with many counts. The chain joins TRBV28 to TRBJ2-7; TRBD2 aligns across 12 bases. The trim removed 6 bases at V and 1 base at J, leaving 4 bases unmatched. The CDR3 extends over 15 amino acids. Germline V CDR1 and CDR2: MDHEN, SYDVKM. This CDR3 reads CASRLAGGTSYEQYF. DNA for the CDR3: TGTGCCAGCAGACTAGCGGGAGGTACATCCTACGAGCAGTACTTC. Full variable domain (outside the CDR3, taken from reference TRBV28 and TRBJ2-7): DVKVTQSSRYLVKRTGEKVFLECVQDMDHENMFWYRQDPGLGLRLIYFSYDVKMKEKGDIPEGYSVSREKKERFSLILESASTNQTSMYLCASRLAGGTSYEQYFGPGTRLTVT.